The source of this TCR beta chain is a study of shared T cell receptors in the human thymus. This clone is a singleton in its sample. The method was immunoSEQ multiplex PCR; TCRdb's version includes in-frame clones alone and lacks a portion of them. Of hundreds of thousands of clones in the sample, 75% to 80% are singletons; the top ten hold about 0.013%. Trimming removed 5 bases from V and 3 bases from J, with 10 bases in between. Germline values: CDR1 MNHEY, CDR2 SMNVEV (reference sequence). This CDR3 comprises 14 residues. Separately, the same data were catalogued under a study of human thymus T cells.

V usage is TRBV27 and J usage is TRBJ2-2; possible D gene TRBD2, 5 bases. The sequenced material came from thymocytes. This receptor was taken from a boy under three years old with a congenital heart defect. In nucleotides, the CDR3 is TGTGCCAGCAGTCCCCCTAGCTACACCGGGGAGCTGTTTTTT. It encodes CASSPPSYTGELFF.